This T cell receptor beta chain stems from a study of cytomegalovirus exposure and HLA in healthy donors. Study findings and constraints: Researchers catalogued roughly 150 TCR beta chains as cytomegalovirus-associated. A later analysis found common viral pathogens apparently linked to several of the most significant clusters. In a later analysis, the majority of CMV-associated beta chains seemingly showed HLA restriction.

With 60 Vbeta and 13 Jbeta primers, the PCR was carried out. Profiling relied on immunoSEQ multiplex PCR, and the TCRdb table lists in-frame clones only, not all of them. Here the sample spans tens of thousands of clones, nearly 80% being singletons. This clone came up a few times. Its cognate antigen is unknown. The CDR3 has 14 amino acids. CDR1 is SGHDN and CDR2 is FVKESK in the germline V gene. V was pared by 1 base and J by 0 bases, with 7 bases between. The chain carries TRBV14 and TRBJ2-7; D gene ambiguous. This sequence originates from a woman aged 40-49 years in good health and CMV-seropositive. Material for sequencing was PBMCs. CDR3 sequence (DNA): TGTGCCAGCAGCCAAGGGCGGAACTCCTACGAGCAGTACTTC. It is translated as CASSQGRNSYEQYF. The full variable domain, completed using reference TRBV14 and TRBJ2-7, is EAGVTQFPSHSVIEKGQTVTLRCDPISGHDNLYWYRRVMGKEIKFLLHFVKESKQDESGMPNNRFLAERTGGTYSTLKVQPAELEDSGVYFCASSQGRNSYEQYFGPGTRLTVT.